This record covers a single T cell receptor beta chain. This clonotype has ten or more counts. No cognate antigen has been identified for it. Base-call qualities are not available, and no considerably larger clone is one nucleotide away. From cysteine to phenylalanine, the CDR3 is 13 amino acids long. Solely the CDR3 DNA is kept, with 39 bases framed from the first base. V loses 8 bases at its end and J loses 3 bases; junction bases beyond the gene matches: 3. Per the germline V gene (reference sequence), DFQATT is the CDR1 and SNEGSKA is the CDR2. Sequenced using an Illumina NovaSeq 6000. Synthesis of TCR cDNA relied on 5'RACE template switching, a step that introduced a universal primer site along with unique molecular identifiers. Priming for cDNA synthesis came from both the TCR alpha and TCR beta constant segments. Libraries were amplified in two PCR steps, with sample barcodes and sequencing adapters added in the second step. Sequencing of libraries was performed on Illumina HiSeq 2500 (2x100 bp) or NovaSeq (2x150 bp). The paper's processing steps were these. MIGEC was used to demultiplex reads and collapse the reads into UMI consensus sequences, and MiXCR was used for V(D)J alignment. Clonotypes responding to the vaccine were identified with edgeR on replicate PBMC samples, with the criteria of FDR below 0.01 and a log2 fold change above 5 up to day 15. Each bulk clonotype received a CD4 or CD8 identity based on whether the sequenced CD4 or CD8 repertoire contained that clonotype at higher abundance. Starting from the raw public reads, TCRdb applied fastp trimming at Q25, assembled clones with MiXCR and retained in-frame beta chains. All rows with the same CDR3 protein become a single entry with the most common DNA and genes. For this entry, the V and J calls and clone size follow TCRdb and not the study's own pipeline. Across this sample there are approximately 250,000 distinct CDR3 sequences, with roughly 5.2% seen only once. Together, the top ten hold 3% to 4% of the sample.

This entry comes from a study of T cells after yellow fever vaccination (dated by TCRdb to the late 2010s). In the study overall: Libraries from fractions with low cell numbers were prepared with the SMART-Seq v4 Ultra Low Input RNA kit. Blood was drawn at multiple timepoints before and after primary and secondary immunization, with bulk PBMC replicates and cell subsets isolated. To track T-cell clones before and after primary and booster YFV17D yellow fever vaccination, bulk TCR alpha and beta repertoires were sequenced longitudinally. Two healthy male donors, one aged 18 to 30 and one aged 30 to 40 years, made up the cohort. Study-wide conclusions, independent of this receptor: FACS-sorted repertoires could contain abundant contaminating clonotypes from the bulk population, so computational filtering was required. The secondary T-cell response was weaker than the primary response but faster, peaking on day 5 instead of day 15. Most clones expanded after primary vaccination (approximately 95% of CD4 and approximately 90% of CD8) were re-detected after the booster, suggesting that broad memory maintenance occurred. A small share of clonotypes was detected in both CD4 and CD8 compartments, with the overlap likely arising from convergent recombination. The study included only two donors, which limits how far the findings can be generalized.

Reading the label with the study, this specimen's treatment or condition is: live attenuated yellow fever vaccine strain. A standard Ficoll-Paque protocol was used to isolate PBMCs from peripheral blood. Dynabeads CD4 and CD8 positive selection kits were used to isolate CD4 and CD8 T-cell fractions. RNA was extracted with TriZol from bulk PBMCs, CD4 and CD8 fractions, and dextramer-positive and dextramer-negative fractions. This sequence originates from a man between 18 and 35 years old who received the YFV17D yellow fever vaccine. The chain was built from TRBV20-1 and TRBJ1-3; 11 middle bases align to TRBD1. Source: CD4+ T cells sorted from PBMCs, taken on the day of the yellow fever booster vaccination. CDR3 reads: CSSDRGLGNTIYF. Read as DNA, the sequence is TGCAGTTCGGACAGGGGGCTTGGAAACACCATATATTTT.